Listed here are 4 T cell receptor beta chains from one sample, sequenced in a study of cytomegalovirus exposure and HLA in healthy donors. PCR involved 60 Vbeta and 13 Jbeta primers. TCRdb's copy holds only in-frame clones and misses some; the assay was immunoSEQ multiplex PCR. The sample carries about 140,000 clones, 82% recorded once. The sequenced sample was PBMCs. The receptor source for this set is a man aged 18 to 30 in good health and CMV-seropositive.

This CDR3 is CASSLGVDNYGYTF. CDR3 bases: TGCGCCAGCAGCTTGGGAGTAGATAACTATGGCTACACCTTC. The V call is TRBV5-1, the J call TRBJ1-2, with D hard to call. V was trimmed by 0 bases and J by 1 base, leaving 7 bases between them. This CDR3 comprises 14 residues. Per germline, CDR1 SGHRS and CDR2 YFSETQ.

The chain recombines TRBV27 with TRBJ2-3, with 10 bases aligning to TRBD2. J gave up 0 bases and V 9 bases, and 3 bases lay outside the gene matches. The germline V gene has CDR1 MNHEY and CDR2 SMNVEV (reference sequence). The CDR3 totals 14 residues. CDR3 coding DNA: TGTGCCAGTACTAGCGGGGCTAGCACAGATACGCAGTATTTT. Translating it yields CASTSGASTDTQYF.

The chain carries TRBV5-1 and TRBJ1-3; perhaps TRBD1 as D (6 bases). Trimming cost V 3 bases and J 0 bases, with 13 bases left between them. This CDR3 comprises 16 residues. Germline CDR1 SGHRS, CDR2 YFSETQ. The CDR3 region has the DNA TGCGCCAGCAGCTCAGGGGATATGAGCTCTGGAAACACCATATATTTT. Encoded protein: CASSSGDMSSGNTIYF.

This chain connects TRBV27 to TRBJ1-1; TRBD1 is a possible D gene (5 bases). Trimming removed 6 bases at V and 5 bases at J, with 19 bases between. Germline values: CDR1 MNHEY, CDR2 SMNVEV (reference sequence). The CDR3 has 15 amino acids. The CDR3 region has the DNA TGTGCCAGCAGCCCCTCGAGGGGAGGAAGAACTGAAGCTTTCTTT. Its protein product is CASSPSRGGRTEAFF.